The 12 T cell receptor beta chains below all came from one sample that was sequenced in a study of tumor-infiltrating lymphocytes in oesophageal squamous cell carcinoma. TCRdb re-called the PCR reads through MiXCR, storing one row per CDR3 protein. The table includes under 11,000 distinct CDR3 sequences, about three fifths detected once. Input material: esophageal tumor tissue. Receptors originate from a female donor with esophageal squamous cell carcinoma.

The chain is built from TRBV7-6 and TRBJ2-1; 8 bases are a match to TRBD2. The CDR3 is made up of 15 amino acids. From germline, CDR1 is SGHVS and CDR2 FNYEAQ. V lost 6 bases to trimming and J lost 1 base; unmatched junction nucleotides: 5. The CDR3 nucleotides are TGTGCCAGCAGTGAACTAGCGGCTTCCTACAATGAGCAGTTCTTC. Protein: CASSELAASYNEQFF.

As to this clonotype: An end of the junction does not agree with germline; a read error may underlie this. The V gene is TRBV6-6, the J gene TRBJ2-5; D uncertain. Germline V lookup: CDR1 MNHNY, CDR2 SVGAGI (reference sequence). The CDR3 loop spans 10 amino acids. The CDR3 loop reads CASSYGVPHF. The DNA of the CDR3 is TGTGCCAGCAGTTACGGAGTCCCGCACTTC.

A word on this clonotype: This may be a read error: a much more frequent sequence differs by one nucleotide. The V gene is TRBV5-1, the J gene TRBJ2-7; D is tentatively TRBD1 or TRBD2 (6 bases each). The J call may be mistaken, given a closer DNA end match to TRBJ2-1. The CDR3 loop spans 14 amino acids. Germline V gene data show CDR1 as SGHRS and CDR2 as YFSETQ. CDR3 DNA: TGCGCCAGCAGCTTGGAGGGGGGCAACTACGAGCAGTTCTTC. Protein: CASSLEGGNYEQFF.

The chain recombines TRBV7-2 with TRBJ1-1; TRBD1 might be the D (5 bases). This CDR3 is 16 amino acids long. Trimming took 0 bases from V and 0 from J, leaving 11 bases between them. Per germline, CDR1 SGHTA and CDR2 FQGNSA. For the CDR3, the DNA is TGTGCCAGCAGCTTAGCCTCAGGGAGGCTGAACACTGAAGCTTTCTTT. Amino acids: CASSLASGRLNTEAFF. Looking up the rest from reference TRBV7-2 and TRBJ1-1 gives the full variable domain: GAGVSQSPSNKVTEKGKDVELRCDPISGHTALYWYRQSLGQGLEFLIYFQGNSAPDKSGLPSDRFSAERTGGSVSTLTIQRTQQEDSAVYLCASSLASGRLNTEAFFGQGTRLTVV.

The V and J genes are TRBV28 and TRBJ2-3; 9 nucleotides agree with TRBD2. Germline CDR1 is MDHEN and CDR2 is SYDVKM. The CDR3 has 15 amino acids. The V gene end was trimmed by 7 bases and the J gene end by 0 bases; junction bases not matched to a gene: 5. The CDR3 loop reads CASNPAGGSTDTQYF. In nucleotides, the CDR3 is TGTGCCAGCAATCCAGCGGGGGGTAGCACAGATACGCAGTATTTT.

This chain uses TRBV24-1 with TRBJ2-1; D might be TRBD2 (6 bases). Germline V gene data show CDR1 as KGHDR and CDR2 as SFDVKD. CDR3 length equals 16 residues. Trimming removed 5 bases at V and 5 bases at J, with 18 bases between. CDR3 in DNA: TGTGCCACCAGTGGCTGGGGGGACTTTGGGCACAATGAGCAGTTCTTC. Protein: CATSGWGDFGHNEQFF.

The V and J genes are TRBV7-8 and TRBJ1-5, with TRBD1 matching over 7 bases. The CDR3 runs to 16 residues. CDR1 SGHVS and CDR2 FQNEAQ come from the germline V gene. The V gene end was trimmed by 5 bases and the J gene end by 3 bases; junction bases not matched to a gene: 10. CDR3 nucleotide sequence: TGTGCCAGCAGCCTAACCCCCGGGACAGTCAATCAGCCCCAGCATTTT. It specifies CASSLTPGTVNQPQHF.

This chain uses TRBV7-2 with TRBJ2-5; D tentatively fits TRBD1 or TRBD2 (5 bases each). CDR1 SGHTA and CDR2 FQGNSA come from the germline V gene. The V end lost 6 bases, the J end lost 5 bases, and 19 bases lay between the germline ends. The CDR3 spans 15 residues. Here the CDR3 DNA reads TGTGCCAGCAGACCACGGCGAGGGGCGAAGGAGACCCAGTACTTC. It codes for CASRPRRGAKETQYF.

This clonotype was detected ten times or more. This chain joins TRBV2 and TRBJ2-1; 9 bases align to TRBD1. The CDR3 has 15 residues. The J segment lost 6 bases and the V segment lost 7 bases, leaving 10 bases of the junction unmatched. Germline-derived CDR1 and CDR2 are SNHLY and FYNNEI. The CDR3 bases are TGTGCCAGCACGAAAACAGGGGGCAAGGGCAATGAGCAGTTCTTC. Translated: CASTKTGGKGNEQFF.

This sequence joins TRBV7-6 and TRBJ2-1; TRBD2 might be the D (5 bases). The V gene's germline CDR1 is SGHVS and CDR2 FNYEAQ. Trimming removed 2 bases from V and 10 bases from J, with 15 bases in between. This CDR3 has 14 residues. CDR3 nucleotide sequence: TGTGCCAGCAGCTTATCCTCGGAGTGGAGGGAGCAGTTCTTC. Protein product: CASSLSSEWREQFF. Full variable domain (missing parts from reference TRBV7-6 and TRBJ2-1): GAGVSQSPRYKVTKRGQDVALRCDPISGHVSLYWYRQALGQGPEFLTYFNYEAQQDKSGLPNDRFSAERPEGSISTLTIQRTEQRDSAMYRCASSLSSEWREQFFGPGTRLTVL.

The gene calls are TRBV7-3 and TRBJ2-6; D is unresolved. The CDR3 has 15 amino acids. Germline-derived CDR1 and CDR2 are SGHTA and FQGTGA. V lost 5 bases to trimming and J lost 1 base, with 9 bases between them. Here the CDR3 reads CASSPPISGANVLTF. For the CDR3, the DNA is TGTGCCAGCAGCCCCCCTATTTCTGGGGCCAACGTCCTGACTTTC.

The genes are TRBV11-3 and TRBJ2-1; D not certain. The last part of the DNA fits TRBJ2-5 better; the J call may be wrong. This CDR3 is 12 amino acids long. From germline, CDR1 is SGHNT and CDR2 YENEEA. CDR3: CASSREEETQYF. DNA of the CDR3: TGTGCCAGCAGTCGCGAGGAAGAGACCCAGTACTTC.